The sequence of this TCR beta chain was determined in a study of ipilimumab plus nivolumab after autologous stem cell transplantation. Looking at the study overall: Median doses per patient: a few ipilimumab, under 10 nivolumab.

Method: immunoSEQ multiplex PCR; TCRdb's copy keeps in-frame clones and lacks some. The sample yields around 17,000 clones, approximately 71% seen once. Study-wide points: Authors suggest TCR repertoire, Treg phenotype and gut microbiota support further study.

Germline loops: CDR1 MNHNY, CDR2 SVGAGI (reference sequence). This CDR3 comprises 15 residues. The V and J ends lost 2 bases and 7 bases respectively, with 12 bases between them. By its share, this clone is medium-sized. What it binds is not known. Sequenced here: PBMCs, sampled in a trial of ipilimumab plus nivolumab as post-transplant consolidation. This chain links TRBV6-6 with TRBJ1-6; TRBD1 is a possible D gene (5 bases). The receptor was derived from a male donor with diffuse large B-cell lymphoma. This chain's CDR3 is CASSYLGLENSPLHF. The CDR3 DNA reads as TGTGCCAGCAGTTACCTGGGACTGGAGAATTCACCCCTCCACTTT.